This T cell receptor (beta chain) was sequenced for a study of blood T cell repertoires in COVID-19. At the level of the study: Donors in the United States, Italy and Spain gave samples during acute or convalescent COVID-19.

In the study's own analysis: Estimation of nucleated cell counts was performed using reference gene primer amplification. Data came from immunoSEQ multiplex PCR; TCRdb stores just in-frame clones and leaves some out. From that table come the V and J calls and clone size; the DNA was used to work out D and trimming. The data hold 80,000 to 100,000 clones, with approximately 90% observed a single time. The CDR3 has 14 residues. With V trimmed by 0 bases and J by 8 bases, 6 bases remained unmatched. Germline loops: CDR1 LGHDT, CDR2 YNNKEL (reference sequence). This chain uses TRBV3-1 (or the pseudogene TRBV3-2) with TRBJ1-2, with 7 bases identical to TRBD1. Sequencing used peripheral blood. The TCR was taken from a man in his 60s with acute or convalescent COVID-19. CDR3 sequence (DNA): TGTGCCAGCAGCCAAGACAAGAACAGGGGCGGCTACACCTTC. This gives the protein CASSQDKNRGGYTF.